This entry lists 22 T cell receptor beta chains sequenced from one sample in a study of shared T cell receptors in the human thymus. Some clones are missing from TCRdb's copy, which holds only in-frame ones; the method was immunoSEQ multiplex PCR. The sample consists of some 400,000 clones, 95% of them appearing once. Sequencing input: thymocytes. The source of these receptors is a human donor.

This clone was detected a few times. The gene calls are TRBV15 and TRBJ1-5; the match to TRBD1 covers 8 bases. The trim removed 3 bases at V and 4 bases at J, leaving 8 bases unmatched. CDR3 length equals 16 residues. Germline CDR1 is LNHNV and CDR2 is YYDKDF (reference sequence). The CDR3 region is CATSSPRRTGNQPQHF. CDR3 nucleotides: TGTGCCACCAGCAGTCCTCGACGGACAGGGAATCAGCCCCAGCATTTT.

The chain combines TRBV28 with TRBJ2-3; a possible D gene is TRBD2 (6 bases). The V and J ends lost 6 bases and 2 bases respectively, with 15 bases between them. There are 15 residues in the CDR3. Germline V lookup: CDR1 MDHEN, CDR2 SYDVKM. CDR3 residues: CASRPTEGHTDTQYF. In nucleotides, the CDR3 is TGTGCCAGCAGACCGACGGAGGGCCACACAGATACGCAGTATTTT.

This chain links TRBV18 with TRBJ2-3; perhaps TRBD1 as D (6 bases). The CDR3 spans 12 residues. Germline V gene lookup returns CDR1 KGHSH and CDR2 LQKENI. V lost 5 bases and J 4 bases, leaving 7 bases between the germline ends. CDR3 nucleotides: TGTGCCAGCTCATACAGGGCAGATACGCAGTATTTT. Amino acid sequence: CASSYRADTQYF.

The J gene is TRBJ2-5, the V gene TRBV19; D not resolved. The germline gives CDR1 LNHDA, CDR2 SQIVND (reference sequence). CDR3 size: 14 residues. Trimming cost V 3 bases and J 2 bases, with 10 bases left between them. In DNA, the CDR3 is TGTGCCAGTAGTATCGGCAGAAAGCAAGAGACCCAGTACTTC. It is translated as CASSIGRKQETQYF. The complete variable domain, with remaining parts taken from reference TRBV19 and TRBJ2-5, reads DGGITQSPKYLFRKEGQNVTLSCEQNLNHDAMYWYRQDPGQGLRLIYYSQIVNDFQKGDIAEGYSVSREKKESFPLTVTSAQKNPTAFYLCASSIGRKQETQYFGPGTRLLVL.

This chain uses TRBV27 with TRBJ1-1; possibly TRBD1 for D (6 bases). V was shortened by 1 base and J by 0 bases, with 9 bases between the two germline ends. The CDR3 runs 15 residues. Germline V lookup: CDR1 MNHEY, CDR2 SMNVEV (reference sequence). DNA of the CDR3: TGTGCCAGCAGTTTATTTCCAGGGGTGAACACTGAAGCTTTCTTT. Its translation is CASSLFPGVNTEAFF.

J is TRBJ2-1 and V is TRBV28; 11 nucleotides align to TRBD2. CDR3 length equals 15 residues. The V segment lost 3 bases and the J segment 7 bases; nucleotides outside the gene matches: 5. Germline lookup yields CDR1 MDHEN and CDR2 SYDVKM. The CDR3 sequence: CASSFSGRARNEQFF. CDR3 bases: TGTGCCAGCAGTTTTAGCGGGAGGGCCAGGAATGAGCAGTTCTTC. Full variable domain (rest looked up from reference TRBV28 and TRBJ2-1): DVKVTQSSRYLVKRTGEKVFLECVQDMDHENMFWYRQDPGLGLRLIYFSYDVKMKEKGDIPEGYSVSREKKERFSLILESASTNQTSMYLCASSFSGRARNEQFFGPGTRLTVL.

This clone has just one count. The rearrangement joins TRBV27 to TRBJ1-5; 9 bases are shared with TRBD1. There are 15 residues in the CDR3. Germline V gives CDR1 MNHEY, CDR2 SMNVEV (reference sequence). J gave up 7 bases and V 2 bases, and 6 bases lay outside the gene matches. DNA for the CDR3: TGTGCCAGCAGTTTAAGCGGGACAGGGAGACAGCCCCAGCATTTT. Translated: CASSLSGTGRQPQHF.

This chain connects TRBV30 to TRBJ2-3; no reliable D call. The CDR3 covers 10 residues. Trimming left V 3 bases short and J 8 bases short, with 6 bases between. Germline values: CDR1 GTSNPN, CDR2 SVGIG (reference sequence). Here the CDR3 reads CAWRTSTQYF. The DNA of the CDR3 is TGTGCCTGGAGGACTTCTACGCAGTATTTT.

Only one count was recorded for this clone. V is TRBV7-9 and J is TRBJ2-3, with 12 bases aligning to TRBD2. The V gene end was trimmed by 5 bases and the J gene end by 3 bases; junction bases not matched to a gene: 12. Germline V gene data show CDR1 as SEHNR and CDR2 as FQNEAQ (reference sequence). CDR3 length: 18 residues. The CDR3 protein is CASSAYLLAGGETDTQYF. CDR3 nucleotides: TGTGCCAGCAGCGCATATCTCCTAGCGGGAGGGGAAACAGATACGCAGTATTTT.

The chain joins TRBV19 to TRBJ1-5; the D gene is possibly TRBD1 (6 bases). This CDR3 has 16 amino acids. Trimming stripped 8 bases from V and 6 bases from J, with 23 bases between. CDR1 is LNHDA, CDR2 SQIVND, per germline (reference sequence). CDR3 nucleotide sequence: TGTGCCAGTTCTGCACCGGGACTTAAAGGGGGTCAGCCCCAGCATTTT. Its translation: CASSAPGLKGGQPQHF.

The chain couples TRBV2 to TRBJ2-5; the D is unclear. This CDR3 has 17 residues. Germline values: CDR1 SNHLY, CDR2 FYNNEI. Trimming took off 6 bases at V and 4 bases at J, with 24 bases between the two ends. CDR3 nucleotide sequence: TGTGCCAGCAGCCACCTGTCTGAACGAATCAGGAGAGAGACCCAGTACTTC. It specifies CASSHLSERIRRETQYF.

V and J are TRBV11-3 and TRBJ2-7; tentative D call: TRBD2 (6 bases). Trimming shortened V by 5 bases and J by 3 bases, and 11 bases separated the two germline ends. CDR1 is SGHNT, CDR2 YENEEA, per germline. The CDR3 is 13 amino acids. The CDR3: CASSPTTSYEQYF. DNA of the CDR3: TGTGCCAGCAGCCCGACGACTAGCTACGAGCAGTACTTC. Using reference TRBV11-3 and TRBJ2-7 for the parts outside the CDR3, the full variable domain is EAGVVQSPRYKIIEKKQPVAFWCNPISGHNTLYWYLQNLGQGPELLIRYENEEAVDDSQLPKDRFSAERLKGVDSTLKIQPAELGDSAVYLCASSPTTSYEQYFGPGTRLTVT.

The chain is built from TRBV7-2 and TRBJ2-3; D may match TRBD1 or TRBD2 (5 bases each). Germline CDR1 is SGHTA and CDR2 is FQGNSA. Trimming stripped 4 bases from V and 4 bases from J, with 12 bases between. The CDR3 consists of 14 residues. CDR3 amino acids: CASSSRGRSDTQYF. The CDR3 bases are TGTGCCAGCAGCTCAAGGGGACGGTCAGATACGCAGTATTTT.

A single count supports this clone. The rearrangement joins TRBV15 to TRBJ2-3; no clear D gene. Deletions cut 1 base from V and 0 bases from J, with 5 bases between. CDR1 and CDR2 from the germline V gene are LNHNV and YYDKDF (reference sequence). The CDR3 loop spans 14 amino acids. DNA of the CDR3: TGTGCCACCAGCAGAGTTAGCAGCACAGATACGCAGTATTTT. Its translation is CATSRVSSTDTQYF. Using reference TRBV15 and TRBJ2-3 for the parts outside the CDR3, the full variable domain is DAMVIQNPRYQVTQFGKPVTLSCSQTLNHNVMYWYQQKSSQAPKLLFHYYDKDFNNEADTPDNFQSRRPNTSFCFLDIRSPGLGDTAMYLCATSRVSSTDTQYFGPGTRLTVL.

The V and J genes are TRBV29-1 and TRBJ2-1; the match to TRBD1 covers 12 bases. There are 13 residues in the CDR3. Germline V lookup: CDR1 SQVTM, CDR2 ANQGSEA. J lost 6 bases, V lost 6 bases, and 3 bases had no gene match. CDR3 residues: CSVGDRGLNEQFF. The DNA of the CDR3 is TGCAGCGTGGGGGACAGGGGGCTCAATGAGCAGTTCTTC.

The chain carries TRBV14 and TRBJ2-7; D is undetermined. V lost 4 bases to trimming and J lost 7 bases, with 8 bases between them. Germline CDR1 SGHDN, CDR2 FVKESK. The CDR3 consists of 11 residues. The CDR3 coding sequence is TGTGCCAGCAGCCTTACTGGTGAGCAGTACTTC. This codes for CASSLTGEQYF.

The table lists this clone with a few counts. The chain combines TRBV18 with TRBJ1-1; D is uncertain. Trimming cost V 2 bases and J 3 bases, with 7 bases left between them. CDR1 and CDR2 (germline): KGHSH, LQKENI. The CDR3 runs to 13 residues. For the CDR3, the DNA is TGTGCCAGCTCACCAAATAGCGACACTGAAGCTTTCTTT. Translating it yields CASSPNSDTEAFF.

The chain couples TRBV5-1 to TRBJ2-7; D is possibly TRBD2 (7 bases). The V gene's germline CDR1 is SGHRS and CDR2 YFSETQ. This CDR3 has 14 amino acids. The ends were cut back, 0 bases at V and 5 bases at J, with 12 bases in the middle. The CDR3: CASSLEGGLNEQYF. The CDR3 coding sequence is TGCGCCAGCAGCTTGGAGGGGGGGCTCAACGAGCAGTACTTC. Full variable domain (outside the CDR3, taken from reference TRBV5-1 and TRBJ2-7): KAGVTQTPRYLIKTRGQQVTLSCSPISGHRSVSWYQQTPGQGLQFLFEYFSETQRNKGNFPGRFSGRQFSNSRSEMNVSTLELGDSALYLCASSLEGGLNEQYFGPGTRLTVT.

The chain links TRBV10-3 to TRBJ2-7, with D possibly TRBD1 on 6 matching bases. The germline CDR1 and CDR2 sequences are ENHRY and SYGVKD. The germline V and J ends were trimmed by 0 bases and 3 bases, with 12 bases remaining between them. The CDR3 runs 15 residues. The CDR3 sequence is CAISESQGRRYEQYF. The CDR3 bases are TGTGCCATCAGTGAGTCACAGGGTCGCCGCTACGAGCAGTACTTC.

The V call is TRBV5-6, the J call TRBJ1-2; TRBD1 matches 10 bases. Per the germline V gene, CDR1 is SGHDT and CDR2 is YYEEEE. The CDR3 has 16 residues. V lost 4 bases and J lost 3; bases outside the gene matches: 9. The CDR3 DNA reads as TGTGCCAGCAGCATCCGGGACAGGGGTTCCGACTATGGCTACACCTTC. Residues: CASSIRDRGSDYGYTF.

The chain's CDR3 is CASSLDKYGAHTGELFF. The CDR3 DNA sequence: TGTGCCAGCAGCTTAGATAAATATGGGGCGCACACCGGGGAGCTGTTTTTT. The chain has TRBV11-2 and TRBJ2-2; D might be TRBD1 (5 bases). V was shortened by 0 bases and J by 3 bases, with 14 bases between the two germline ends. In germline, CDR1 is SGHAT, CDR2 FQNNGV. The CDR3 consists of 17 residues.

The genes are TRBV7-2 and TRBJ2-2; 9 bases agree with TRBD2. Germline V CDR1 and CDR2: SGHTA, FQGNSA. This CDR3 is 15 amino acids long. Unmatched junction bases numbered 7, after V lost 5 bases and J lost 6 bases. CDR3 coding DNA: TGTGCCAGCAGCCAGAGGGCTAGCGGGGCCGGGGAGCTGTTTTTT. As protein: CASSQRASGAGELFF.